A single sample gave rise to the 28 T cell receptor beta chains below, sequenced in a study of post-analysis software for immune sequencing data. Study-level points and caveats: TRBV5-6, TRBV5-1 and TRBV20-1 were among roughly five TRBV segments more frequent in patients than controls.

Unique molecular identifiers featured in each of the TCR beta cDNA libraries. MiXCR was run by TCRdb on the PCR reads, yielding one entry per CDR3 protein. The data hold around 500,000 distinct CDR3 sequences, with about a third observed a single time. Their antigens remain unidentified. The sample comprised blood. The receptors shown here come from a girl under 18 with multiple sclerosis.

The chain has TRBV6-2 or TRBV6-3 and TRBJ2-7; 11 bases align to TRBD2. Germline V lookup: CDR1 MNHEY, CDR2 SVGEGT. CDR3 size: 13 residues. V lost 6 bases to trimming and J lost 2 bases; unmatched junction nucleotides: 0. CDR3 nucleotides: TGTGCCAGCAGGACTAGCGGGACCTACGAGCAGTACTTC. This gives the protein CASRTSGTYEQYF.

This clonotype was seen many times. The chain links TRBV9 to TRBJ2-1; possibly TRBD2 for D (5 bases). Germline V gene sequence: CDR1 SGDLS, CDR2 YYNGEE. Trimming cost V 3 bases and J 1 base, with 8 bases left between them. This CDR3 region has 14 residues. The CDR3: CASSAGGSYNEQFF. CDR3 nucleotide sequence: TGTGCCAGCAGCGCCGGCGGGTCCTACAATGAGCAGTTCTTC.

The chain combines TRBV5-1 with TRBJ1-2, with D possibly TRBD1 on 5 matching bases. CDR3 length: 15 amino acids. The germline V and J ends were trimmed by 4 bases and 4 bases, with 17 bases remaining between them. The germline CDR1 and CDR2 sequences are SGHRS and YFSETQ. CDR3 protein: CASSLDSELIYGYTF. CDR3 nucleotide sequence: TGCGCCAGCAGCCTCGACAGTGAACTTATCTATGGCTACACCTTC.

Only a few counts were recorded for this clonotype. V usage is TRBV9 and J usage is TRBJ2-1; unclear D gene. Trimming took 4 bases from V and 6 from J, leaving 14 bases between them. Germline V gene lookup returns CDR1 SGDLS and CDR2 YYNGEE. The CDR3 extends over 14 amino acids. CDR3 in DNA: TGTGCCAGCAGCAAGCGACTGGGCACCAATGAGCAGTTCTTC. It specifies CASSKRLGTNEQFF. Looking up the rest from reference TRBV9 and TRBJ2-1 gives the full variable domain: DSGVTQTPKHLITATGQRVTLRCSPRSGDLSVYWYQQSLDQGLQFLIQYYNGEERAKGNILERFSAQQFPDLHSELNLSSLELGDSALYFCASSKRLGTNEQFFGPGTRLTVL.

The chain recombines TRBV19 with TRBJ1-5; D possibly corresponds to TRBD1 (6 bases). V gave up 7 bases and J gave up 0 bases, with 10 bases separating them. The V gene's germline CDR1 is LNHDA and CDR2 SQIVND (reference sequence). The CDR3 extends over 14 amino acids. This CDR3 reads CASNDRNSNQPQHF. The CDR3 DNA follows: TGTGCCAGTAATGACAGGAATAGCAATCAGCCCCAGCATTTT.

This clonotype showed up just a few times. The chain is built from TRBV20-1 and TRBJ1-6; TRBD1 aligns across 11 bases. Trimming took 3 bases from V and 2 from J; bases not matched to a gene: 6. The CDR3 has 17 residues. Per germline, CDR1 DFQATT and CDR2 SNEGSKA (reference sequence). CDR3 loop: CSARWGQGDTYNSPLHF. As DNA, the CDR3 is TGCAGTGCTAGGTGGGGACAGGGGGATACCTATAATTCACCCCTCCACTTT.

This clonotype was observed many times. V usage is TRBV29-1 and J usage is TRBJ1-5; D gene uncertain. The CDR3 consists of 13 residues. Trimming removed 4 bases from V and 2 bases from J, with 9 bases in between. The V gene's germline CDR1 is SQVTM and CDR2 ANQGSEA. The CDR3 loop reads CSVGLVGNQPQHF. The CDR3 nucleotides read TGCAGCGTTGGCCTGGTTGGCAATCAGCCCCAGCATTTT.

Ten or more counts support this clonotype. The chain couples TRBV20-1 to TRBJ2-7, with 8 nucleotides matching TRBD1. The CDR3 consists of 14 residues. J was trimmed by 2 bases and V by 1 base; bases with no gene match: 4. Germline lookup yields CDR1 DFQATT and CDR2 SNEGSKA (reference sequence). The CDR3 DNA reads as TGCAGTGCTAGAGTGCCAGGGGGCCCCTACGAGCAGTACTTC. Translation gives CSARVPGGPYEQYF.

The chain combines TRBV10-3 with TRBJ2-5; TRBD1 matches 8 bases. The J call could be wrong; TRBJ2-7 is a better fit for the DNA end. The CDR3 totals 14 residues. CDR1 and CDR2 (germline): ENHRY, SYGVKD. This CDR3 is CAIRTGTGLYEQYF. DNA for the CDR3: TGTGCCATCAGGACCGGGACAGGTCTCTACGAGCAGTACTTC.

CDR3 amino acids: CASSPKGLGGYEQYF. The CDR3, as DNA: TGCGCCAGCAGCCCGAAAGGACTAGGGGGTTACGAGCAGTACTTC. J is TRBJ2-7 and V is TRBV5-1, with D possibly TRBD2 on 7 matching bases. Looked up from germline, CDR1 is SGHRS and CDR2 is YFSETQ. V lost 4 bases to trimming and J lost 4 bases, with 18 bases between them. The CDR3 covers 15 residues.

This clonotype was seen more than once but under ten times. V usage is TRBV20-1 and J usage is TRBJ2-7, with 7 positions matching TRBD2. The CDR3 covers 12 residues. V lost 4 bases to trimming and J lost 2 bases; unmatched junction nucleotides: 2. Germline loops: CDR1 DFQATT, CDR2 SNEGSKA (reference sequence). CDR3 coding DNA: TGCAGTGCTACGGGACTAACCTACGAGCAGTACTTC. Protein sequence: CSATGLTYEQYF.

This clonotype was counted only a few times. The genes are TRBV5-1 and TRBJ1-4; no firm D call. This CDR3 spans 15 amino acids. The germline V gene encodes CDR1 SGHRS and CDR2 YFSETQ. Trimming stripped 0 bases from V and 5 bases from J, with 11 bases between. CDR3 coding DNA: TGCGCCAGCAGCTTGGACACCGGACTGAATGAAAAACTGTTTTTT. Its protein is CASSLDTGLNEKLFF.

V usage is TRBV7-9 and J usage is TRBJ1-2; TRBD1 is a possible D gene (6 bases). V gave up 2 bases and J gave up 6 bases, with 10 bases separating them. The CDR3 is made up of 13 amino acids. Germline assignment: CDR1 SEHNR and CDR2 FQNEAQ (reference sequence). The CDR3 sequence: CASSLSGADGYTF. For the CDR3, the DNA is TGTGCCAGCAGCTTATCGGGGGCGGATGGCTACACCTTC.

V gene TRBV7-2 combines with J gene TRBJ2-1; D could derive from TRBD1 or TRBD2 (5 bases each). The V end was cut by 0 bases, the J end by 0 bases, with 12 bases between. The CDR3 length is 17 residues. Germline V CDR1 and CDR2: SGHTA, FQGNSA. CDR3 amino acids: CASSLAHEGISYNEQFF. CDR3 bases: TGTGCCAGCAGCTTAGCGCACGAGGGGATCTCCTACAATGAGCAGTTCTTC.

The chain carries TRBV11-2 and TRBJ2-5; D is possibly TRBD2 (5 bases). Trimming shortened V by 2 bases and J by 4 bases, and 11 bases separated the two germline ends. The CDR3 contains 14 residues. CDR1 is SGHAT and CDR2 is FQNNGV in the germline V gene. This CDR3 reads CASSLSRLRETQYF. CDR3 nucleotides: TGTGCCAGCAGCTTATCCCGACTAAGAGAGACCCAGTACTTC.

The CDR3 here is CSAQAGGRTDTQYF. DNA for the CDR3: TGCAGTGCCCAAGCCGGGGGGAGGACAGATACGCAGTATTTT. The chain combines TRBV20-1 with TRBJ2-3, with 7 nucleotides matching TRBD2. V lost 6 bases, J lost 3 bases, and 9 bases stayed unmatched. The V gene's germline CDR1 is DFQATT and CDR2 SNEGSKA (reference sequence). The CDR3 contains 14 residues.

This clonotype was picked up a small number of times. DNA for the CDR3: TGTGCCAGCAGTGGGACTAGCGGGGTCCCTACTGAGCAGTTCTTC. It specifies CASSGTSGVPTEQFF. This chain uses TRBV6-5 with TRBJ2-1, with 13 bases that match TRBD2. J lost 9 bases, V lost 5 bases, and 7 bases had no gene match. Germline V CDR1 and CDR2: MNHEY, SVGAGI. This CDR3 spans 15 amino acids.

This rearrangement joins TRBV2 to TRBJ1-2; TRBD1 aligns across 7 bases. The CDR3 length is 15 residues. The J segment lost 4 bases and the V segment lost 2 bases, leaving 7 bases of the junction unmatched. Germline V lookup: CDR1 SNHLY, CDR2 FYNNEI. CDR3: CASSESGGSLYGYTF. The CDR3 coding sequence is TGTGCCAGCAGTGAATCAGGGGGTTCCCTCTATGGCTACACCTTC.

In its sample, this clonotype was seen a few times. V is TRBV7-7 and J is TRBJ2-1; TRBD1 matches at 8 bases. This CDR3 has 15 amino acids. V dropped 5 bases and J dropped 4; count of bases not matched to a gene: 7. In germline, CDR1 is SSHAT, CDR2 FNYEAQ (reference sequence). The CDR3 is CASSPLDRVYNEQFF. DNA for the CDR3: TGTGCCAGCAGCCCCCTGGACAGGGTTTACAATGAGCAGTTCTTC.

Notes on this clonotype: The junction and the germline gene differ at one end; a read error may be behind it. This sequence joins TRBV7-7 and TRBJ2-3, with 15 bases identical to TRBD2. The CDR3 has 18 amino acids. In germline, CDR1 is SSHAT, CDR2 FNYEAQ (reference sequence). The CDR3 DNA reads TGTGCTAGCAGCCCCGGACTAGCGGGGGGGCCGGGCAGGGATACGCAGTATTTT. Translation gives CASSPGLAGGPGRDTQYF.

The chain is built from TRBV4-1 and TRBJ1-1; D is ambiguous. This CDR3 is built from 14 residues. V lost 1 base and J lost 3, with 9 bases in between. Germline CDR1 reads MGHRA; CDR2 reads YSYEKL. DNA for the CDR3: TGCGCCAGCAGCCAAGTTGAGGGTGACACTGAAGCTTTCTTT. It specifies CASSQVEGDTEAFF.

This clonotype was detected only a few times. CDR3 region: CSALWSGGAGAKNIQYF. DNA of the CDR3: TGCAGTGCTCTGTGGAGCGGGGGGGCCGGGGCCAAAAACATTCAGTACTTC. The chain is built from TRBV20-1 and TRBJ2-4; 10 nucleotides align to TRBD2. J gave up 1 base and V 5 bases, and 11 bases lay outside the gene matches. From germline, CDR1 is DFQATT and CDR2 SNEGSKA (reference sequence). The CDR3 contains 17 residues.

This clonotype was picked up one time. V and J are TRBV5-5 and TRBJ1-5, with 8 nucleotides matching TRBD1. Germline V gene data show CDR1 as SGHKS and CDR2 as YYEKEE (reference sequence). The CDR3 is 16 residues long. With 1 base clipped from V and 1 base from J, the junction kept 4 bases outside the gene matches. CDR3 coding DNA: TGTGCCAGCAGCTTGTGGACAGGGATGAGCAATCAGCCCCAGCATTTT. As protein: CASSLWTGMSNQPQHF.

This rearrangement joins TRBV20-1 to TRBJ2-4; D not resolved. This CDR3 is built from 14 residues. Germline lookup yields CDR1 DFQATT and CDR2 SNEGSKA (reference sequence). V was trimmed by 3 bases and J by 0 bases, leaving 9 bases between them. The CDR3 sequence is CSASPGLAKNIQYF. The DNA of the CDR3 is TGCAGTGCTAGTCCAGGTCTAGCCAAAAACATTCAGTACTTC.

This clonotype occurred a few times. The chain carries TRBV3-1 and TRBJ2-3; 7 nucleotides agree with TRBD2. CDR3 size: 13 residues. The germline V gene has CDR1 LGHDT and CDR2 YNNKEL (reference sequence). V shed 6 bases, J shed 6 bases, and the junction held 6 bases outside the gene matches. In nucleotides, the CDR3 is TGTGCCAGCAGTCGGGACTACGTGGATACGCAGTATTTT. It codes for CASSRDYVDTQYF.

The rearrangement uses TRBV5-1 and TRBJ2-1; tentatively, D is TRBD1 (5 bases). V dropped 0 bases and J dropped 1 base, with 11 bases sitting between them. The germline gives CDR1 SGHRS, CDR2 YFSETQ. This CDR3 is built from 16 residues. The CDR3 DNA sequence: TGCGCCAGCAGCTTGGGTGGACATTTTTCCTACAATGAGCAGTTCTTC. It translates to CASSLGGHFSYNEQFF.

J is TRBJ2-1 and V is TRBV24-1; 7 nucleotides match TRBD1. Germline lookup yields CDR1 KGHDR and CDR2 SFDVKD. The CDR3 is 16 residues long. The J segment lost 4 bases and the V segment lost 5 bases, leaving 10 bases of the junction unmatched. The DNA of the CDR3 is TGTGCCACCAGTGGCTTAACAGGGGAGAGATACAATGAGCAGTTCTTC. It is translated as CATSGLTGERYNEQFF.

The chain carries TRBV4-1 and TRBJ1-6; tentative D call: TRBD1 (5 bases). The CDR3 is 16 amino acids. V dropped 0 bases and J dropped 11 bases, with 17 bases sitting between them. Germline CDR1 MGHRA, CDR2 YSYEKL. In nucleotides, the CDR3 is TGCGCCAGCAGCCAAGATCAGCAGGGTTCCGGAACACCCCTCCACTTT. Amino acid sequence: CASSQDQQGSGTPLHF.